These 7 T cell receptor beta chains came from one sample sequenced in a study of PD-1 blockade in classical Hodgkin lymphoma. Data came from immunoSEQ multiplex PCR; TCRdb stores just in-frame clones and leaves some out. Among roughly 8,200 clones listed, 70% to 90% were seen once. This sample's time point: cycle 4 day 1 (C4D1), after less than 7 weeks of nivolumab. Each patient relapsed following autologous stem cell transplantation, and prior brentuximab vedotin exposure differed. The sequencing here drew on peripheral blood mononuclear cells (PBMCs), taken before the fourth cycle of nivolumab. These receptors were collected from a human donor with classical Hodgkin lymphoma.

V usage is TRBV15 and J usage is TRBJ2-7; TRBD1 is a possible D gene (5 bases). Trimming removed 8 bases at V and 4 bases at J, with 12 bases between. The CDR3 is 12 residues long. CDR1 and CDR2 from the germline V gene are LNHNV and YYDKDF (reference sequence). In DNA, the CDR3 is TGTGCCACCCGACAGACTCCTTACGAGCAGTACTTC. It translates to CATRQTPYEQYF.

The chain carries TRBV28 and TRBJ1-4, with D perhaps matching TRBD1 (6 bases). This CDR3 comprises 15 residues. The germline V and J ends were trimmed by 5 bases and 8 bases, with 18 bases remaining between them. The germline V gene has CDR1 MDHEN and CDR2 SYDVKM. The CDR3 is CASSRGGAGREKLFF. The CDR3 DNA reads TGTGCCAGCAGTCGGGGGGGGGCTGGACGGGAAAAACTGTTTTTT.

V usage is TRBV19 and J usage is TRBJ2-7, with a tentative D call TRBD1 (6 bases). The CDR3 length is 16 residues. CDR1 and CDR2 (germline): LNHDA, SQIVND (reference sequence). Trimming took off 9 bases at V and 3 bases at J, with 24 bases between the two ends. This chain's CDR3 is CARILFHARGSYEQYF. The CDR3 DNA sequence: TGTGCCAGGATCCTATTCCACGCCAGGGGTAGCTACGAGCAGTACTTC. Full variable domain (missing parts from reference TRBV19 and TRBJ2-7): DGGITQSPKYLFRKEGQNVTLSCEQNLNHDAMYWYRQDPGQGLRLIYYSQIVNDFQKGDIAEGYSVSREKKESFPLTVTSAQKNPTAFYLCARILFHARGSYEQYFGPGTRLTVT.

The chain recombines TRBV5-1 with TRBJ2-1; a possible D gene is TRBD2 (6 bases). Germline CDR1 SGHRS, CDR2 YFSETQ. V was clipped by 0 bases and J by 9 bases, with 16 bases between them. CDR3 length: 15 amino acids. DNA for the CDR3: TGCGCCAGCAGCTTGGCGTCGGGAGTAAAGAGTGAGCAGTTCTTC. This gives the protein CASSLASGVKSEQFF.

The chain employs TRBV7-8 and TRBJ1-3, with D uncertain. There are 15 residues in the CDR3. The germline V gene encodes CDR1 SGHVS and CDR2 FQNEAQ. The germline V and J ends were trimmed by 4 bases and 0 bases, with 10 bases remaining between them. CDR3 sequence reads: CASSYRSTSGNTIYF. The CDR3 DNA is TGTGCCAGCAGCTACCGAAGCACCTCTGGAAACACCATATATTTT.

The chain combines TRBV28 with TRBJ1-2; a weak D match, TRBD1 (5 bases). This CDR3 has 13 residues. Germline CDR1 and CDR2: MDHEN and SYDVKM. With 8 bases removed from V and 3 bases from J, the gap between germline ends came to 13 bases. The CDR3 here is CASCRERDYGYTF. The DNA for the CDR3 is TGTGCCAGCTGCAGGGAAAGGGACTATGGCTACACCTTC.

A few counts support this clone. The chain carries TRBV19 and TRBJ1-1; 7 bases align to TRBD1. V shed 3 bases, J shed 4 bases, and the junction held 2 bases outside the gene matches. This CDR3 contains 13 residues. Germline CDR1 reads LNHDA; CDR2 reads SQIVND (reference sequence). The CDR3 DNA is TGTGCCAGTAGTATGGCAGGGGGCACTGAAGCTTTCTTT. Translating gives CASSMAGGTEAFF.